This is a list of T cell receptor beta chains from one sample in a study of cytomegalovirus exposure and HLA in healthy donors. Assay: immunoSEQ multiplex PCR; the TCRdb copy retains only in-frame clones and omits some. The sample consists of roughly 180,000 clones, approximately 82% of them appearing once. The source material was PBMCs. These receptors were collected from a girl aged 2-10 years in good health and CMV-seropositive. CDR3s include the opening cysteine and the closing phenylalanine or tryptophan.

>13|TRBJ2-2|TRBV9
CASSVPGAGELFF
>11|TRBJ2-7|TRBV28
CASSLAYEQYF
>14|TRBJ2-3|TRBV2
CASNPRTPEDTQYF
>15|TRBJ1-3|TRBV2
CASSLDGPGGNTIYF
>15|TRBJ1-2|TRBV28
CASSPSGTGNYGYTF
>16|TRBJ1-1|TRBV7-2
CASSWFGTVGNTEAFF
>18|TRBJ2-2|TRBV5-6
CASSLGTSGRYNTGELFF
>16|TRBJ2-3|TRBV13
CASSLKLGILEDTQYF
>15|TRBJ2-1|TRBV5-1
CASSSGLAENNEQFF
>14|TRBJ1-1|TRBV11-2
CASSLRGPDTEAFF
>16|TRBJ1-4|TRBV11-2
CASSLQGATSNEKLFF
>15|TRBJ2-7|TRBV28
CASRGRSPRAYEQYF
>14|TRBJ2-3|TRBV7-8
CASSASGVSDTQYF
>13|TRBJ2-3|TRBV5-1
CASSISSTDTQYF
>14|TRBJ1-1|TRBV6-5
CASSYQTGNTEAFF
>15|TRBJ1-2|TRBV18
CASSPEDSPVYGYTF